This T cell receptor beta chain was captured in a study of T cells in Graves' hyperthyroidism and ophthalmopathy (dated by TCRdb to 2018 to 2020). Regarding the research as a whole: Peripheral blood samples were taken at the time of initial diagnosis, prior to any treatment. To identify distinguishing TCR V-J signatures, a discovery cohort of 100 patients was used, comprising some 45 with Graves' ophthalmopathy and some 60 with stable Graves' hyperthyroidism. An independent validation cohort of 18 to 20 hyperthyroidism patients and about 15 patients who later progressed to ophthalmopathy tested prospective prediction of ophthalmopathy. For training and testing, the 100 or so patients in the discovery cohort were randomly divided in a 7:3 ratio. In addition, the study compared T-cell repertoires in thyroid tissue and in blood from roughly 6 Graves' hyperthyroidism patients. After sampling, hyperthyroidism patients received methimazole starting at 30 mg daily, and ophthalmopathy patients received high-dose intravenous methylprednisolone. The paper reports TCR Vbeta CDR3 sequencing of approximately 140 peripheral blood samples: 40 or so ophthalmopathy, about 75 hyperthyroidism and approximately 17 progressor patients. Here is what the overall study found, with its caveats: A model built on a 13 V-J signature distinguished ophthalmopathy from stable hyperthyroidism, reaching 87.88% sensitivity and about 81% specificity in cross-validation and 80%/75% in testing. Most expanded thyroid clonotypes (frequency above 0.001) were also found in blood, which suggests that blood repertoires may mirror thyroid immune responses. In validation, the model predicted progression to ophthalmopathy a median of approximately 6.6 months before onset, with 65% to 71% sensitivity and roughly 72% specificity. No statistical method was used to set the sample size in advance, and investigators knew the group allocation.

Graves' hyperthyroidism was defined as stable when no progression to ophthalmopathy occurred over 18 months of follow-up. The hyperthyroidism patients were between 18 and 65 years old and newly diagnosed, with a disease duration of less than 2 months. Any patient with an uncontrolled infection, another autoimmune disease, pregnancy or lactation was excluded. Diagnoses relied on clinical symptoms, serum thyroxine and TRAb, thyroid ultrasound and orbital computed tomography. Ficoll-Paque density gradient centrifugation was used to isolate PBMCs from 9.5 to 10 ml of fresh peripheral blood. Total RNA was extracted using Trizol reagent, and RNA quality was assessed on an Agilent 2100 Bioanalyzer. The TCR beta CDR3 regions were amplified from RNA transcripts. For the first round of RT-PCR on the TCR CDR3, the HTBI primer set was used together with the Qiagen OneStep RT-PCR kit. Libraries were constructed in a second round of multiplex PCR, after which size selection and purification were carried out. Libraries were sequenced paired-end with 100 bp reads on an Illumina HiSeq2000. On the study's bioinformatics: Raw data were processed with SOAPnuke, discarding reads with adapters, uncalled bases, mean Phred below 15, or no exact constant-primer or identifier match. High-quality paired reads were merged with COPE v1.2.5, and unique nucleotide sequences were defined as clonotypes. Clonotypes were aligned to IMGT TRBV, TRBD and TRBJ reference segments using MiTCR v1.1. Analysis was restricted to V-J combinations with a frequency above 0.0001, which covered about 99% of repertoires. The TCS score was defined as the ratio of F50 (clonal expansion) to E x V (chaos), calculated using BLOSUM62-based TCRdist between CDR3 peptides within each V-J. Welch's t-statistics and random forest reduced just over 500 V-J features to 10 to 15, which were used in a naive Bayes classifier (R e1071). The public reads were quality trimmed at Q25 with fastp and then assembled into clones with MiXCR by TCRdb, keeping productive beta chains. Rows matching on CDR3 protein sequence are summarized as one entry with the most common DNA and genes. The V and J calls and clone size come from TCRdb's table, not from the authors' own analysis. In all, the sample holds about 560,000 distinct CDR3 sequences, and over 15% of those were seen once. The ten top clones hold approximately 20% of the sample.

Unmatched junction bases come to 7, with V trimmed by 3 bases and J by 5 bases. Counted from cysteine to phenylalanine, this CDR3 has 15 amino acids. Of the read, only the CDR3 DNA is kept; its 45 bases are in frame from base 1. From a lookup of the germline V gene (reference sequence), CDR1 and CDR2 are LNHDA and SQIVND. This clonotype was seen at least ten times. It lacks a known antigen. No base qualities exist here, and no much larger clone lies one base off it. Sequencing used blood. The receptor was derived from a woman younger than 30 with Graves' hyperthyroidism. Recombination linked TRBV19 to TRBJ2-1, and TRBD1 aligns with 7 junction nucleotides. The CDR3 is CASSITGQANNEQFF. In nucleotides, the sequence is TGTGCCAGTAGTATCACAGGACAGGCTAACAATGAGCAGTTCTTC.